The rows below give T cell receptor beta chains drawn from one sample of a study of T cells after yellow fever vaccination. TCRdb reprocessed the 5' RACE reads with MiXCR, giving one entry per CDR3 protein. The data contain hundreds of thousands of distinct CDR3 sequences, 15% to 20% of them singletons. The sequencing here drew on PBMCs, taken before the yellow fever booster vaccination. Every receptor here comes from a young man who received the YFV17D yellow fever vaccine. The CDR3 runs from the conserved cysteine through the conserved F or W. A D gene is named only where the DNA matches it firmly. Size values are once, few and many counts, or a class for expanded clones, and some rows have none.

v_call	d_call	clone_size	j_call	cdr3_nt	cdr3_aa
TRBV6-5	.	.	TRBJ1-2	TGTGCCAGCAGTTACCGCAGGGTTGCTAACTATGGCTACACCTTC	CASSYRRVANYGYTF
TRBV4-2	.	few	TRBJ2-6	TGTGCCAGCAGCCAAAACCGGGACAATCGAAACTCTGGGGCCAACGTCCTGACTTTC	CASSQNRDNRNSGANVLTF
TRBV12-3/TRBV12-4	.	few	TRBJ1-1	TGTGCCAGCAGTCCGCTGTACAGTATGAACACTGAAGCTTTCTTT	CASSPLYSMNTEAFF
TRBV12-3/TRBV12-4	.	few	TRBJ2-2	TGTGCCAGCAGGCAGGGTGAGGCCGGGGAGCTGTTTTTT	CASRQGEAGELFF
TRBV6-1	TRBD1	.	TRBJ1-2	TGTGCCAGCAGCTTCCCCTCCGGGACAGGGATTAACTATGGCTACACCTTC	CASSFPSGTGINYGYTF
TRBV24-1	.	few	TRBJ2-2	TGTGCCACCAGCGGGACCGGGGACACCGGGGAGCTGTTTTTT	CATSGTGDTGELFF
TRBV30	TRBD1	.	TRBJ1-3	TGTGCCGGCGACAGGGCCTCTGGAAACACCATATATTTT	CAGDRASGNTIYF
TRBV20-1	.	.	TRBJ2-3	TGCAGTGCTCCGCGAGAGGGCAGCCGTACAGATACGCAGTATTTT	CSAPREGSRTDTQYF
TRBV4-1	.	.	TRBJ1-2	TGCGCCAGCAGCCCCCTTTTAGGGGCGGGCAACTATGGCTACACCTTC	CASSPLLGAGNYGYTF
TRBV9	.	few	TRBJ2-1	TGTGCCAGCAGCCCAAAGGAGTCTTACAATGAGCAGTTCTTC	CASSPKESYNEQFF
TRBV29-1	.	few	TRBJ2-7	TGCAGCGTTGGTCACAGGGGAGGGTACGAGCAGTACTTC	CSVGHRGGYEQYF
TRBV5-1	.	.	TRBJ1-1	TGCGCCAGCGGATCAGGGCGTAACACTGAAGCTTTCTTT	CASGSGRNTEAFF
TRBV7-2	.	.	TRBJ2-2	TGTGCCAGCAGATCCTCCCGGACCGGGGAGCTGTTTTTT	CASRSSRTGELFF
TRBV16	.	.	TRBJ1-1	TGTGCCAGCAGCCCAGGAGGAGCCCTCCCAGCTTTCTTT	CASSPGGALPAFF
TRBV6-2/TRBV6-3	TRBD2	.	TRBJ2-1	TGTGCCAGCAGCCACACTAGCGTTCCCTCCTACAATGAGCAGTTCTTC	CASSHTSVPSYNEQFF
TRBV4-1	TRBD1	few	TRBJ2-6	TGCGCCAGCAGCCAACAGGGGGCTGGGGCCAACGTCCTGACTTTC	CASSQQGAGANVLTF
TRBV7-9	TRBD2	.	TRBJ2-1	TGTGCCAGCAGCACGCCGGGGGGAGGGGATGAGCAGTTCTTC	CASSTPGGGDEQFF
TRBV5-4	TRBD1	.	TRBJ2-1	TGTGCCAGCAGCACGGACAGGGAACGCCTAAATGAGCAGTTCTTC	CASSTDRERLNEQFF